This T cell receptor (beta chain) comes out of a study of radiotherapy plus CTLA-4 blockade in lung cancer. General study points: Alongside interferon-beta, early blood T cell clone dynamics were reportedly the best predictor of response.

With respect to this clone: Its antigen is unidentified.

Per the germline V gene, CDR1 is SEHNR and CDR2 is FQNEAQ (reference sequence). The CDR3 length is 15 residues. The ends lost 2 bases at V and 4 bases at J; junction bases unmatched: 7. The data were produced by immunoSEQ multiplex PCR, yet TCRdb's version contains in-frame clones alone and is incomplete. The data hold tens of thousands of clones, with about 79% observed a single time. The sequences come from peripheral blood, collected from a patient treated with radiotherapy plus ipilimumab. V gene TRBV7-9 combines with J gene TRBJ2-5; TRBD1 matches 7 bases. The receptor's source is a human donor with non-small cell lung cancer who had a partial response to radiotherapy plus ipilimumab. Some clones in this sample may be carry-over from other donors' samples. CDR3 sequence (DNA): TGTGCCAGCAGCTTACTCCAGGGGGTGGGAGAGACCCAGTACTTC. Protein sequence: CASSLLQGVGETQYF.